The 25 T cell receptor beta chains below all came from one sample that was sequenced in a study of blood T cell repertoires in COVID-19 (dated by TCRdb to 2018 to 2021). Library preparation used the immunoSEQ multiplex PCR assay. Not all clones reach the TCRdb copy of this immuneACCESS table, which keeps in-frame sequences only. Checked studies attribute under half of the gap to unresolved V genes and leave the rest unexplained. This sample has some 700,000 clones in its table, and more than 80% of those were observed once. 0.2% to 0.3% of the sample is held by the ten biggest clonotypes. Material: peripheral blood. The source is a woman aged 18-29 years with acute or convalescent COVID-19.

The V gene is TRBV5-5, the J gene TRBJ1-2; D call uncertain. V lost 0 bases and J 5 bases, leaving 17 bases between the germline ends. The V gene's germline CDR1 is SGHKS and CDR2 YYEKEE (reference sequence). The CDR3 extends over 16 amino acids. CDR3 bases: TGTGCCAGCAGCTTGGGTTTGATTGGCAGGTATTATGGCTACACCTTC. Translating gives CASSLGLIGRYYGYTF.

The CDR3 nucleotides are TGTGCCATCAGCGGTAACACTGAAGCTTTCTTT. It specifies CAISGNTEAFF. The genes are TRBV10-3 and TRBJ1-1, with no clear D. Germline assignment: CDR1 ENHRY and CDR2 SYGVKD. Trimming took off 6 bases at V and 2 bases at J, with 4 bases between the two ends. This CDR3 has 11 amino acids.

The chain carries TRBV7-9 and TRBJ2-4; possibly TRBD1 for D (6 bases). Germline CDR1 is SEHNR and CDR2 is FQNEAQ (reference sequence). V lost 1 base to trimming and J lost 6 bases, with 16 bases between them. This CDR3 contains 16 residues. The DNA of the CDR3 is TGTGCCAGCAGCTTAGTTGGGGGCCATGGAGGAAACATTCAGTACTTC. This sequence encodes CASSLVGGHGGNIQYF.

The chain employs TRBV12-5 and TRBJ1-6, with a possible D match to TRBD1 (6 bases). The CDR3 contains 17 residues. V lost 0 bases, J lost 10 bases, and 19 bases lay in between. The V gene's germline CDR1 is LGHNT and CDR2 FRNRAP. The chain's CDR3 is CASGLVKGGLGESPLHF. The CDR3 nucleotides read TGTGCTAGTGGTTTGGTAAAGGGGGGGTTAGGTGAGTCACCCCTCCACTTT.

A single count supports this clone. The V gene is TRBV6-2 or TRBV6-3, the J gene TRBJ1-2; D remains ambiguous. Per the germline V gene, CDR1 is MNHEY and CDR2 is SVGEGT. The ends were cut back, 4 bases at V and 1 base at J, with 13 bases in the middle. The CDR3 covers 15 residues. DNA of the CDR3: TGTGCCAGCAGTTCCGCTGCAGACATTAACTATGGCTACACCTTC. Translated, it gives CASSSAADINYGYTF.

V and J are TRBV6-5 and TRBJ2-7, with 7 bases that match TRBD1. The length of the CDR3 is 14 residues. After removal of 2 bases from V and 6 bases from J, the junction contained 7 bases not matched to a gene. Germline CDR1 reads MNHEY; CDR2 reads SVGAGI. This CDR3 reads CASSYPTGPSEQYF. The CDR3, as DNA: TGTGCCAGCAGTTACCCGACAGGGCCCAGCGAGCAGTACTTC.

The chain joins TRBV2 to TRBJ1-2; 7 nucleotides agree with TRBD1. Germline V gene lookup returns CDR1 SNHLY and CDR2 FYNNEI. V lost 6 bases to trimming and J lost 5 bases; unmatched junction nucleotides: 9. The length of the CDR3 is 14 residues. CDR3 sequence: CASSYGEGAYGYTF. As DNA, the CDR3 is TGTGCCAGCAGCTACGGCGAGGGGGCGTATGGCTACACCTTC.

V usage is TRBV12-3 or TRBV12-4 and J usage is TRBJ2-7; D is ambiguous. Trimming took 7 bases from V and 1 from J, leaving 11 bases between them. The CDR3 totals 13 residues. The CDR3, as DNA: TGTGCCAGCAATAACGTAGTTTCCTACGAGCAGTACTTC. Amino acids: CASNNVVSYEQYF.

Here the CDR3 reads CASSESTLNYGYTF. Here the CDR3 DNA reads TGCGCCAGCAGTGAGTCGACACTTAACTATGGCTACACCTTC. The chain employs TRBV10-2 and TRBJ1-2; D remains ambiguous. Trimming stripped 0 bases from V and 1 base from J, with 6 bases between. CDR1 and CDR2 (germline): WSHSY, SAAADI. The CDR3 is made up of 14 amino acids.

This sequence joins TRBV20-1 and TRBJ1-1; no firm D call. There are 13 residues in the CDR3. V was shortened by 3 bases and J by 5 bases, with 13 bases between the two germline ends. CDR1 and CDR2 (germline): DFQATT, SNEGSKA (reference sequence). CDR3 protein: CSASNAGGTEAFF. The CDR3 DNA reads as TGCAGTGCTAGTAACGCCGGCGGGACTGAAGCTTTCTTT.

The V call is TRBV30, the J call TRBJ2-1, with D possibly being TRBD2 (5 bases). There are 14 residues in the CDR3. Per the germline V gene, CDR1 is GTSNPN and CDR2 is SVGIG (reference sequence). V gave up 2 bases and J gave up 0 bases, with 8 bases separating them. The CDR3 loop is CAWSPGFSYNEQFF. CDR3 sequence (DNA): TGTGCCTGGAGTCCGGGGTTCTCCTACAATGAGCAGTTCTTC.

The V gene is TRBV5-1, the J gene TRBJ2-1; possibly TRBD2 for D (5 bases). Germline V gives CDR1 SGHRS, CDR2 YFSETQ. The CDR3 spans 16 residues. Trimming pared 4 bases from V and 0 bases from J, leaving 14 bases between. DNA for the CDR3: TGCGCCAGCAGCCCCCCAGCGGATAGCTCCTACAATGAGCAGTTCTTC. Residues: CASSPPADSSYNEQFF.

The chain carries TRBV19 and TRBJ1-1, with D perhaps matching TRBD1 (6 bases). The CDR3 is 14 residues long. CDR1 is LNHDA, CDR2 SQIVND, per germline (reference sequence). V was clipped by 4 bases and J by 5 bases, with 14 bases between them. DNA for the CDR3: TGTGCCAGTAGTACATCAGGGGATCTTACTGAAGCTTTCTTT. Its protein is CASSTSGDLTEAFF.

The chain employs TRBV4-3 and TRBJ1-1; TRBD1 might be the D (6 bases). Germline V CDR1 and CDR2: LGHNA, YSLEER. Trimming removed 0 bases from V and 7 bases from J, with 15 bases in between. The CDR3 loop spans 15 amino acids. This CDR3 reads CASSQDLARGFEAFF. DNA of the CDR3: TGCGCCAGCAGCCAAGACTTAGCCAGGGGTTTTGAAGCTTTCTTT.

V and J are TRBV30 and TRBJ1-2, with D perhaps TRBD1 (5 bases). This CDR3 contains 13 residues. Germline loops: CDR1 GTSNPN, CDR2 SVGIG (reference sequence). V lost 2 bases to trimming and J lost 4 bases, with 11 bases between them. CDR3 sequence (DNA): TGTGCCTGGAGTCCAGGACATCCCTATGGCTACACCTTC. Protein product: CAWSPGHPYGYTF.

Comment on this clone: Additional DNA sequences in this sample encode the identical CDR3. The CDR3 nucleotides are TGTGCCAGCAGCTTGGCAGGTATTGACACTGAAGCTTTCTTT. Translation: CASSLAGIDTEAFF. The J gene is TRBJ1-1, the V gene TRBV5-4; unclear D gene. V was cut by 0 bases and J by 3 bases, with 9 bases left in between. This CDR3 is built from 14 residues. Germline V gene data show CDR1 as SGHNT and CDR2 as YYREEE (reference sequence). Using reference TRBV5-4 and TRBJ1-1 for the parts outside the CDR3, the full variable domain is ETGVTQSPTHLIKTRGQQVTLRCSSQSGHNTVSWYQQALGQGPQFIFQYYREEENGRGNFPPRFSGLQFPNYSSELNVNALELDDSALYLCASSLAGIDTEAFFGQGTRLTVV.

The chain joins TRBV2 to TRBJ1-2, with TRBD1 as a possible D gene (6 bases). There are 14 residues in the CDR3. Germline V gene data show CDR1 as SNHLY and CDR2 as FYNNEI. V was pared by 7 bases and J by 4 bases, with 16 bases between. This CDR3 is CASTADRSLYGYTF. DNA of the CDR3: TGTGCCAGCACTGCCGACAGGTCCCTCTATGGCTACACCTTC.

The chain couples TRBV9 to TRBJ1-2; 12 nucleotides line up with TRBD1. V gave up 0 bases and J gave up 7 bases; unmatched junction bases: 7. The CDR3 is made up of 16 amino acids. Germline CDR1 SGDLS, CDR2 YYNGEE. The CDR3 sequence: CASSVDGTGGFFGYTF. DNA of the CDR3: TGTGCCAGCAGCGTAGACGGGACAGGGGGCTTCTTTGGCTACACCTTC.

The chain is built from TRBV5-6 and TRBJ2-3, with D perhaps matching TRBD2 (5 bases). With 4 bases removed from V and 2 bases from J, the gap between germline ends came to 8 bases. Germline assignment: CDR1 SGHDT and CDR2 YYEEEE. CDR3 length: 13 amino acids. The CDR3 nucleotides are TGTGCCAGCAGCCGGCGGGCCACAGATACGCAGTATTTT. It yields the protein CASSRRATDTQYF.

The chain links TRBV4-2 to TRBJ1-5; a weak D match, TRBD1 (6 bases). V was pared by 0 bases and J by 0 bases, with 12 bases between. Germline CDR1 LGHNA, CDR2 YNFKEQ. This CDR3 contains 17 residues. CDR3 DNA: TGTGCCAGCAGCCAAGATAGGACAGATTATAGCAATCAGCCCCAGCATTTT. Residues: CASSQDRTDYSNQPQHF.

The gene calls are TRBV3-1 (or the pseudogene TRBV3-2) and TRBJ2-2, with D perhaps matching TRBD1 (6 bases). The CDR3 extends over 16 amino acids. The V end was cut by 1 base, the J end by 1 base, with 10 bases between. Germline CDR1 LGHDT, CDR2 YNNKEL (reference sequence). CDR3 coding DNA: TGTGCCAGCAGCCAAGCCGGGACACTGAACACCGGGGAGCTGTTTTTT. Translated, it gives CASSQAGTLNTGELFF.

The chain has TRBV2 and TRBJ2-3; the match to TRBD2 covers 12 bases. The CDR3 consists of 20 residues. Germline V gives CDR1 SNHLY, CDR2 FYNNEI. The DNA of the CDR3 is TGTGAGAGAGGGTTTCGACGAGGGGGCCTAGCGGGGGGGCCCCCAGATACGCAGTATTTT. It yields the protein CERGFRRGGLAGGPPDTQYF.

This chain uses TRBV9 with TRBJ2-3, with 8 bases fitting TRBD2. V was clipped by 0 bases and J by 5 bases; unmatched bases: 8. CDR1 and CDR2 (germline): SGDLS, YYNGEE. The CDR3 covers 16 residues. CDR3 sequence reads: CASSVGSSGAVDTQYF. DNA of the CDR3: TGTGCCAGCAGCGTAGGGAGTAGCGGGGCCGTAGATACGCAGTATTTT. Variable domain in full (rest from reference TRBV9 and TRBJ2-3): DSGVTQTPKHLITATGQRVTLRCSPRSGDLSVYWYQQSLDQGLQFLIQYYNGEERAKGNILERFSAQQFPDLHSELNLSSLELGDSALYFCASSVGSSGAVDTQYFGPGTRLTVL.

The chain couples TRBV6-1 to TRBJ1-6; no clear D. Germline CDR1 MNHNS, CDR2 SASEGT. Deletions cut 2 bases from V and 6 bases from J, with 5 bases between. CDR3 length equals 13 residues. The CDR3 loop reads CASSELANSPLHF. CDR3 in DNA: TGTGCCAGCAGTGAATTAGCTAATTCACCCCTCCACTTT.

V is TRBV7-2 and J is TRBJ2-3; D is perhaps TRBD2 (5 bases). CDR1 is SGHTA and CDR2 is FQGNSA in the germline V gene. CDR3 length: 12 residues. V lost 4 bases and J 6 bases, leaving 8 bases between the germline ends. In DNA, the CDR3 is TGTGCCAGCAGCTCTAGCTGGGATACGCAGTATTTT. Its translation: CASSSSWDTQYF.